This T cell receptor (beta chain) was captured by sequencing in a study of beta chain features in type 1 diabetes. Regarding the study as a whole: There was a possibility that cDNA sequencing over-represented cells with high TCR expression.

Since all of the isolated RNA was reverse transcribed, expressed TCRB transcripts were what got sequenced. Clones were read by immunoSEQ multiplex PCR, and TCRdb kept only the in-frame ones, dropping some. The sample contains fewer than 900,000 clones, roughly 17% of which appear only once. The CDR3 runs 19 residues. The V and J ends lost 2 bases and 6 bases respectively, with 27 bases between them. The V gene's germline CDR1 is SGHTA and CDR2 FQGNSA. Details on this clone: The antigen remains unidentified.

This TCR came from a woman in her late teens or twenties in good health. The material sequenced was naive CD4+ T cells from blood. This rearrangement joins TRBV7-2 to TRBJ2-3, with D possibly TRBD2 on 7 matching bases. The CDR3 DNA is TGTGCCAGCAGCTTACTACCTTTATCGACTAGCACAGGGAGGGATACGCAGTATTTT. It specifies CASSLLPLSTSTGRDTQYF.